These T cell receptor beta chains were read from a single sample in a study of T cells in Graves' hyperthyroidism and ophthalmopathy. A single record per CDR3 protein comes from TCRdb applying MiXCR to the multiplex PCR reads. The sample lists under 400,000 distinct CDR3 sequences; 18% were seen once. What was sequenced was blood. These receptors were obtained from a woman aged 45 to 65 with Graves' hyperthyroidism. Both conserved end residues are part of each CDR3. A D gene is named only where the DNA matches it firmly. Not every row has a clone size; where given, it reads once, few, many or a size class.

abundance,j_gene,v_gene,d_gene,CDR3nt,CDR3aa
-,TRBJ2-7,TRBV25-1,-,TGTGCCAGCAGTGGCTCCGGGACACTCAGCTCCTACGAGCAGTACTTC,CASSGSGTLSSYEQYF
many,TRBJ2-1,TRBV6-1,-,TGTGCCAGCAGCGACCCGCTTAGAGCCAATGAGCAGTTCTTC,CASSDPLRANEQFF
few,TRBJ1-1,TRBV6-2/TRBV6-3,-,TGTGCCAGCAGTTACTCTCTACCCAGGGGATCGAACACTGAAGCTTTCTTT,CASSYSLPRGSNTEAFF
few,TRBJ2-1,TRBV20-1,TRBD1,TGCAGTGCCGGGGGACAGGGGGAGGAATTGATGTTCTTC,CSAGGQGEELMFF
many,TRBJ1-1,TRBV4-1,TRBD1,TGTGCCAGCAGCCAAGACAGGGGGACTGAAGCTTTCTTT,CASSQDRGTEAFF
few,TRBJ1-5,TRBV20-1,-,TGCAGTGCGAATCAGGGGTCGGAGGGCAATCAGCCCCAGCATTTT,CSANQGSEGNQPQHF
-,TRBJ2-2,TRBV4-2,-,TGTGCCAGCAGCCAAGAGTGGGGGAACACCGGGGAGCTGTTTTTT,CASSQEWGNTGELFF
many,TRBJ2-5,TRBV6-1,-,TGTGCCAGCAGTGGGCAGCGCAAAGAGACCCAGTACTTC,CASSGQRKETQYF
-,TRBJ1-5,TRBV28,-,TGTGCCAGCAGAAGAGGGGGAGCCAATCAGCCCCAGCATTTT,CASRRGGANQPQHF
-,TRBJ1-5,TRBV7-2,-,TGTGCCAGCAGCTTCGTCGCAGGAGTCAATCAGCCCCAGCATTTT,CASSFVAGVNQPQHF
many,TRBJ1-2,TRBV12-3/TRBV12-4,-,TGTGCCAGCAGTTTAGTTGCGGATGGCTACACCTTC,CASSLVADGYTF
many,TRBJ2-5,TRBV5-1,-,TGCGCCAGACCCCCAGAGATGCAAGAGACCCAGTACTTC,CARPPEMQETQYF
few,TRBJ2-1,TRBV11-2,-,TGTGCCAGCAGCTTAGCGGGGGGCCTATTCAATGAGCAGTTCTTC,CASSLAGGLFNEQFF
-,TRBJ2-3,TRBV5-1,-,TGCGCCAGCAGCTTGAGTACTAGCACAGATACGCAGTATTTT,CASSLSTSTDTQYF
-,TRBJ2-3,TRBV20-1,TRBD2,TGCAGTGCCTGGGGCGGGACTAGCGGCACAGATACGCAGTATTTT,CSAWGGTSGTDTQYF
few,TRBJ2-7,TRBV6-1,TRBD2,TGTGCCAGCATGTGGACTAGCGGGACGAACGAGCAGTACTTC,CASMWTSGTNEQYF
few,TRBJ2-3,TRBV9,-,TGTGCCAGCAGCGTAAGTCGGGATACGCAGTATTTT,CASSVSRDTQYF
-,TRBJ1-5,TRBV4-1,-,TGCGCCAGCAGCCAGGTAGGGGATCTCCAGCCCCAGCATTTT,CASSQVGDLQPQHF
few,TRBJ1-1,TRBV9,-,TGTGCCAGCAGCGCCTTGTCGAGGGGGACTGAAGCTTTCTTT,CASSALSRGTEAFF
many,TRBJ2-7,TRBV12-3/TRBV12-4,TRBD1,TGTGCCAGCAGCCGAGGGACAGGGGGAGATCAGCAGTACTTC,CASSRGTGGDQQYF
many,TRBJ1-2,TRBV12-3/TRBV12-4,TRBD1,TGTGCCAGCAGCCCACGAGCAGGGGGGTATGGCTACACCTTC,CASSPRAGGYGYTF
many,TRBJ2-1,TRBV11-1,-,TGTGCCAGCAGCGCGGGACTTCACAATGAGCAGTTCTTC,CASSAGLHNEQFF
many,TRBJ2-3,TRBV12-3/TRBV12-4,-,TGTGCCAGCAGCCAAGGGTCACTAGGCCGCACAGATACGCAGTATTTT,CASSQGSLGRTDTQYF
many,TRBJ2-2,TRBV11-2,-,TGTGCCAGCAGCCTCCAGTCACAGCTGGGGGCCGGGGAGCTGTTTTTT,CASSLQSQLGAGELFF
-,TRBJ1-6,TRBV6-2/TRBV6-3,TRBD1,TGTGCCAGCAGTTCCGGACAGGGGCCTCCCTATAATTCACCCCTCCACTTT,CASSSGQGPPYNSPLHF
few,TRBJ1-4,TRBV7-2,-,TGTGCCAGCAGCTTAGGGCCCCATAATGAAAAACTGTTTTTT,CASSLGPHNEKLFF
-,TRBJ2-7,TRBV7-2,TRBD2,TGTGCCAGCAGCTTAGCCAGCGGGGATTTATACGAGCAGTACTTC,CASSLASGDLYEQYF
-,TRBJ2-1,TRBV19,TRBD2,TGTGCCAGTAGTATTCTCCAGGGACGGAGACTAGCGAGTGGCAATGAGCAGTTCTTC,CASSILQGRRLASGNEQFF
-,TRBJ1-4,TRBV12-3/TRBV12-4,-,TGTGCCAGCACCCGGGGGGGGGCTGAAAAACTGTTTTTT,CASTRGGAEKLFF
many,TRBJ1-2,TRBV11-2,-,TGTGCCAGCAGCCTTCCGGGGGGGTATGGCTACACCTTC,CASSLPGGYGYTF
many,TRBJ1-2,TRBV30,-,TGTGCCTGGAGTGTATTGTCAGGAAATGGCTACACCTTC,CAWSVLSGNGYTF
-,TRBJ1-4,TRBV14,-,TGTGCCAGCAGCCAATCCTGGGGTACTAATGAAAAACTGTTTTTT,CASSQSWGTNEKLFF
many,TRBJ1-5,TRBV30,-,TGTGCCTGGAGCACAGCAGGGGACCAGCCCCAGCATTTT,CAWSTAGDQPQHF
few,TRBJ2-5,TRBV30,TRBD2,TGTGCCTGGAGCCTTTCCGGGAGGCGTGAGACCCAGTACTTC,CAWSLSGRRETQYF
-,TRBJ2-5,TRBV6-1,TRBD2,TGTGCCAGTGGGCGACCCGGGACTAGTGGAATAGACCAGTACTTC,CASGRPGTSGIDQYF
once,TRBJ2-1,TRBV6-2/TRBV6-3,-,TGTGCCAGCAGCGGCTGGAGCTCCTACAATGAGCAGTTCTTC,CASSGWSSYNEQFF
many,TRBJ2-3,TRBV11-2,-,TGTGCCAGCAGCTCGGGACGCCGAACAGATACGCAGTATTTT,CASSSGRRTDTQYF
few,TRBJ1-3,TRBV6-4,-,TGTGCCAGCAGTGACACCCCCGGGACGGAAGAGGGAAACACCATATATTTT,CASSDTPGTEEGNTIYF
many,TRBJ2-7,TRBV18,TRBD1,TGTGCCAGTCGCGACAGGGCGAACGCCTACGAGCAGTACTTC,CASRDRANAYEQYF
many,TRBJ1-5,TRBV7-3,-,TGTGCCAGCAGCTCCCTAGTTGGGGCTAACAATCAGCCCCAGCATTTT,CASSSLVGANNQPQHF
many,TRBJ2-5,TRBV10-3,-,TGTGCCATCAGTGAGTCGGCACAGGTGACCCAGTACTTC,CAISESAQVTQYF
many,TRBJ1-2,TRBV12-3/TRBV12-4,TRBD1,TGTGCCAGCAGGCCACAGGGGAATGGCTACACCTTC,CASRPQGNGYTF
few,TRBJ1-4,TRBV7-9,-,TGTGCCAGCAGCGCCTGGGGCTATGAAAAACTGTTTTTT,CASSAWGYEKLFF
few,TRBJ2-1,TRBV12-3/TRBV12-4,TRBD2,TGTGCCAGCAGTTTAGGAGCGGGAGAGGTCAATGAGCAGTTCTTC,CASSLGAGEVNEQFF
many,TRBJ2-1,TRBV18,-,TGTGCCAGCTCACCACCAACAGGGTCTACCTACAATGAGCAGTTCTTC,CASSPPTGSTYNEQFF
many,TRBJ1-1,TRBV20-1,TRBD1,TGCAGTGCCGACAGGGGGATGAACACTGAAGCTTTCTTT,CSADRGMNTEAFF